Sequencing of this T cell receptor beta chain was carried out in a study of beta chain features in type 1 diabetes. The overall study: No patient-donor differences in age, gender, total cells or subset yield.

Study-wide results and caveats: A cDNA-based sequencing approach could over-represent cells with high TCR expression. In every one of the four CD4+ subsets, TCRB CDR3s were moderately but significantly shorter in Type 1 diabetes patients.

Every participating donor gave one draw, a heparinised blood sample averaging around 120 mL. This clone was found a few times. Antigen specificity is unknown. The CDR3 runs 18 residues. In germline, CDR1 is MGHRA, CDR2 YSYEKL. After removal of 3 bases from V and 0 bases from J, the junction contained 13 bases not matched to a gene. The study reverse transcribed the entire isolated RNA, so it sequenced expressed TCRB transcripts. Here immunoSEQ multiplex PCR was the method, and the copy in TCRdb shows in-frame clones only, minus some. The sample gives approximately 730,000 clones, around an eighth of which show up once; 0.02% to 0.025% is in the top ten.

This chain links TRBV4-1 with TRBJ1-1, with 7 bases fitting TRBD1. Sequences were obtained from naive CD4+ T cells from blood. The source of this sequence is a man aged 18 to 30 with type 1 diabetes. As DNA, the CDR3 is TGCGCCAGCAGCCAGCTGAGGGGGCCTGGGGGCTTGAACACTGAAGCTTTCTTT. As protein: CASSQLRGPGGLNTEAFF.